The clone carrying this T cell receptor beta chain was seen at least ten times. The antigen is unknown. The data belong to a study of read filtering for tumor transcriptome and immune sequencing. General study results and limits: Even smaller IR-seq throughput identified most shared clonotypes.

V dropped 2 bases and J dropped 1 base, with 5 bases sitting between them. The germline V gene has CDR1 DFQATT and CDR2 SNEGSKA (reference sequence). CDR3 length equals 12 residues. This library used around 400 ng RNA and molecular barcoded adaptors spanning alpha/delta and beta/gamma chains. Via MiXCR, TCRdb re-called the reads, giving one row per CDR3 protein. Among around 65,000 distinct CDR3 sequences listed, roughly 18% were seen once. The receptor comes from a donor aged 40 or over with multiple myeloma. V usage is TRBV20-1 and J usage is TRBJ1-1; TRBD1 might be the D (5 bases). The specimen was a population of CD138-negative cells sorted from bone marrow. This CDR3 is CSARQGNTEAFF. The CDR3 DNA sequence: TGCAGTGCTAGACAGGGGAACACTGAAGCTTTCTTT.